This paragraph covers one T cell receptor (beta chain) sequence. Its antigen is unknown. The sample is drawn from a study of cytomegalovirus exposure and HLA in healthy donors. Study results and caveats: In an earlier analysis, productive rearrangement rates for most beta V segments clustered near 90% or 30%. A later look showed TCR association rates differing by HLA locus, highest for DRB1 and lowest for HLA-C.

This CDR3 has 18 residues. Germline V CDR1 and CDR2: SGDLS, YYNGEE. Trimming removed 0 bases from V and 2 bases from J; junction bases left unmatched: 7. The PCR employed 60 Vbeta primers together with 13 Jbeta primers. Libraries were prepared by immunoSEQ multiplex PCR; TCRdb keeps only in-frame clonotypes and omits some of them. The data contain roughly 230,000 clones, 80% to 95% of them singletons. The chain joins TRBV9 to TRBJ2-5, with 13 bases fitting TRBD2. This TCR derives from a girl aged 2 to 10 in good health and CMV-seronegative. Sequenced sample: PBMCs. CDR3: CASSVGTSGRSKQETQYF. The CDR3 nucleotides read TGTGCCAGCAGCGTAGGGACTAGCGGGAGAAGCAAGCAAGAGACCCAGTACTTC.